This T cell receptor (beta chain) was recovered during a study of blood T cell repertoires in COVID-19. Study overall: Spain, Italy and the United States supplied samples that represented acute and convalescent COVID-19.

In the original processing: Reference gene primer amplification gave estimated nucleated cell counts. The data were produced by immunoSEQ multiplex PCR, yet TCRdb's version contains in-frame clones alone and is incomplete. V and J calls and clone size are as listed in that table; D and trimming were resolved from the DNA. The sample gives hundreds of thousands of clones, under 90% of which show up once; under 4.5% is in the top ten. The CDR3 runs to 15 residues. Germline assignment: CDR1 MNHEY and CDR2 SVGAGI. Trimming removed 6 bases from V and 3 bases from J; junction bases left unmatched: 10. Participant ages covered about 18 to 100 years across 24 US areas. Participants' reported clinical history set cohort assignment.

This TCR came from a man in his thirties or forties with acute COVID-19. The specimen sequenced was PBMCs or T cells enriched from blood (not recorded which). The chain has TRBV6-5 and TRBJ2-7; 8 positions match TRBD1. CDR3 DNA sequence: TGTGCCAGCAGGTTAGGACAGGGAGATGTCTACGAGCAGTACGTC. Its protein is CASRLGQGDVYEQYV.